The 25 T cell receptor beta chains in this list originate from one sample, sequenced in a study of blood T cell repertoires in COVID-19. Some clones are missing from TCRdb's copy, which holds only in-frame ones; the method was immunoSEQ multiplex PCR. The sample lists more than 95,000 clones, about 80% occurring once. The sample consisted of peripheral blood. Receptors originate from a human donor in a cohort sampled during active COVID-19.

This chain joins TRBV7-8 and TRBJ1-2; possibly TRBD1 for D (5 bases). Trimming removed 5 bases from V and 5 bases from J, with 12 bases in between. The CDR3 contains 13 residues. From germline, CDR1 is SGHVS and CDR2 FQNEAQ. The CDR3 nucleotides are TGTGCCAGCAGCATAAGACAGAATTATGGCTACACCTTC. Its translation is CASSIRQNYGYTF.

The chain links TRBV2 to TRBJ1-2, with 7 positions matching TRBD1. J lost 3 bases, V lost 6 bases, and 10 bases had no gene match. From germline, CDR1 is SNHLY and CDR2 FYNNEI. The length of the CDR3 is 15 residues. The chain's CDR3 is CASSDRQGAYYGYTF. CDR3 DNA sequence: TGTGCCAGCAGCGACAGACAGGGCGCCTACTATGGCTACACCTTC.

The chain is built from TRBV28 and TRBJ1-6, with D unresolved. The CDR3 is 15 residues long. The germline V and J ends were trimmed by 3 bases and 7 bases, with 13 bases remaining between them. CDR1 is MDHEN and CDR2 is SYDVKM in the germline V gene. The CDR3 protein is CASSFIGLRNSPLHF. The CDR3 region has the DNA TGTGCCAGCAGTTTTATTGGGCTCCGGAATTCACCCCTCCACTTT.

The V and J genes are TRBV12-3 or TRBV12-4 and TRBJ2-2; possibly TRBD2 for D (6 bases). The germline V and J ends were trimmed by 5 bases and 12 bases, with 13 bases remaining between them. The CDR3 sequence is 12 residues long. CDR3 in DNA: TGTGCCAGCAGTACAAGGGACTTACAGCTGTTTTTT. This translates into CASSTRDLQLFF.

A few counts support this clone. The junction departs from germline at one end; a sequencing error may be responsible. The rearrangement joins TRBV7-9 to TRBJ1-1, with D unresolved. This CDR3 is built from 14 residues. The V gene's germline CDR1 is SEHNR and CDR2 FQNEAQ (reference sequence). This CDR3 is CASTLGGLNTEAFF. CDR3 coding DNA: TGTGCCAGCACCTTAGGAGGCTTGAACACTGAAGCTTTCTTT.

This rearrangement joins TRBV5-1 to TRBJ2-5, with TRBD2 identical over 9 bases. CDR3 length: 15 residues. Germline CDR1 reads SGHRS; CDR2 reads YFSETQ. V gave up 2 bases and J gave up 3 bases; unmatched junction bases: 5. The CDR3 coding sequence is TGCGCCAGCAGCTTTCTAGCGGGGAACAAAGAGACCCAGTACTTC. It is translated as CASSFLAGNKETQYF.

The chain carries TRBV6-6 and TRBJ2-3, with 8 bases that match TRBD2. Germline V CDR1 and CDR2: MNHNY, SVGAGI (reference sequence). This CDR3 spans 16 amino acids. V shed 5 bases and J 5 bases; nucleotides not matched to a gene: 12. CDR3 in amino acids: CASSNPPGLVIDTQYF. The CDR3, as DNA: TGTGCCAGCAGTAACCCCCCGGGACTAGTCATAGATACGCAGTATTTT.

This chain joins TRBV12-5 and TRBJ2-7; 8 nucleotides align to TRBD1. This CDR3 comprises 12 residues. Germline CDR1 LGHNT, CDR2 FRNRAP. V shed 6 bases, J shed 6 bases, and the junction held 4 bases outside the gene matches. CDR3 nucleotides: TGTGCTAGTGGCCTGGACAGGGCCGAGCAGTACTTC. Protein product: CASGLDRAEQYF. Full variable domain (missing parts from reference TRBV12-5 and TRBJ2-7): DARVTQTPRHKVTEMGQEVTMRCQPILGHNTVFWYRQTMMQGLELLAYFRNRAPLDDSGMPKDRFSAEMPDATLATLKIQPSEPRDSAVYFCASGLDRAEQYFGPGTRLTVT.

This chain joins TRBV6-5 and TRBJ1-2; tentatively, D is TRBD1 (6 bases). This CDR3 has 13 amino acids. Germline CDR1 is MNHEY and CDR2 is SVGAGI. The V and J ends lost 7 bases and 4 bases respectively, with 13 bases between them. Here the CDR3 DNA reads TGTGCCAGCACTGGAGGACAGATCTATGGCTACACCTTC. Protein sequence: CASTGGQIYGYTF.

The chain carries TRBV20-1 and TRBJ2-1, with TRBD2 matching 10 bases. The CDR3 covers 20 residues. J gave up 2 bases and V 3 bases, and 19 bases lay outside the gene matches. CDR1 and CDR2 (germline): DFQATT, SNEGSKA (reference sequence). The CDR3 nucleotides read TGCAGTGCTAGTGGTGGGGTATTAGCGGGGGGCCCGATGACCTACAATGAGCAGTTCTTC. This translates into CSASGGVLAGGPMTYNEQFF.

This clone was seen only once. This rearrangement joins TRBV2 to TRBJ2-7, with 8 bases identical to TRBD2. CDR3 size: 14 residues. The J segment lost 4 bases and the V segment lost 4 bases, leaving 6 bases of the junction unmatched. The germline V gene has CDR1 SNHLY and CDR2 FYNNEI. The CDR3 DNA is TGTGCCAGCAGTGTCGATGGCGGGGGGTACGAGCAGTACTTC. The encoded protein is CASSVDGGGYEQYF. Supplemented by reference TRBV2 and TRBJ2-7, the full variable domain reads EPEVTQTPSHQVTQMGQEVILRCVPISNHLYFYWYRQILGQKVEFLVSFYNNEISEKSEIFDDQFSVERPDGSNFTLKIRSTKLEDSAMYFCASSVDGGGYEQYFGPGTRLTVT.

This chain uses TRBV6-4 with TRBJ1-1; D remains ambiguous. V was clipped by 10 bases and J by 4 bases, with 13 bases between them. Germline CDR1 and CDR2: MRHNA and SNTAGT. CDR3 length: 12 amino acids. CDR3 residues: CANIWAVTEAFF. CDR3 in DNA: TGTGCCAACATATGGGCTGTCACTGAAGCTTTCTTT.

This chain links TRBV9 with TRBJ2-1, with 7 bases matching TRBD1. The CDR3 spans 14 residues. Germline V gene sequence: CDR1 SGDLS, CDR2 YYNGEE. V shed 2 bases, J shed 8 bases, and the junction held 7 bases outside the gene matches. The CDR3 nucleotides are TGTGCCAGCAGCGTCGACAGGGTTAAGGATGAGCAGTTCTTC. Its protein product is CASSVDRVKDEQFF.

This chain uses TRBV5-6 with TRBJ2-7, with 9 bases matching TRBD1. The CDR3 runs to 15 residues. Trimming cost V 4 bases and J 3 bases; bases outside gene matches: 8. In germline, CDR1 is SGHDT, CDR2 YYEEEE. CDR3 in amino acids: CASSPDGQGLYEQYF. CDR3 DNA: TGTGCCAGCAGCCCCGATGGACAGGGGCTCTACGAGCAGTACTTC.

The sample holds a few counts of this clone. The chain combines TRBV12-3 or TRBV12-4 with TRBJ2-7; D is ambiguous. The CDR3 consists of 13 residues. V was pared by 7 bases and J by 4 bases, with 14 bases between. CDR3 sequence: CASTLHGSYEQYF. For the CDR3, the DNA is TGTGCCAGCACACTACACGGGTCGTACGAGCAGTACTTC.

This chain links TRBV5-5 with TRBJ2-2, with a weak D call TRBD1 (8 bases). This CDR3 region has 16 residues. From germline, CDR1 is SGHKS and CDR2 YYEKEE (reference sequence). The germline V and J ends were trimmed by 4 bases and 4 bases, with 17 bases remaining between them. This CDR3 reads CASSPHRGGFTGELFF. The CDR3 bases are TGTGCCAGCAGCCCTCACAGGGGGGGCTTCACCGGGGAGCTGTTTTTT.

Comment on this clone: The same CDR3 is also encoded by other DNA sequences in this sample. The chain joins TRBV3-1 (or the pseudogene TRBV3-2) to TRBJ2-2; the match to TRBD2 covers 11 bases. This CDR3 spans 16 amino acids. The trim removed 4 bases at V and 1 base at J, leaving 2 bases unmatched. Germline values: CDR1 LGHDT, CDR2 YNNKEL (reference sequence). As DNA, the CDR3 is TGTGCCAGCAGCCGTGGACTAGCGGGGAACACCGGGGAGCTGTTTTTT. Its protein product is CASSRGLAGNTGELFF.

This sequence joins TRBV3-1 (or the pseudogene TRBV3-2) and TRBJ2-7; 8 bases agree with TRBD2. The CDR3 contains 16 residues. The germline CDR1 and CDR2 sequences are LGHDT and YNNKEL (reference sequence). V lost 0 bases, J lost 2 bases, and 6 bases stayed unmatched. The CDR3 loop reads CASSQDFQAGAYEQYF. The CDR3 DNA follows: TGTGCCAGCAGCCAAGATTTCCAAGCGGGGGCCTACGAGCAGTACTTC.

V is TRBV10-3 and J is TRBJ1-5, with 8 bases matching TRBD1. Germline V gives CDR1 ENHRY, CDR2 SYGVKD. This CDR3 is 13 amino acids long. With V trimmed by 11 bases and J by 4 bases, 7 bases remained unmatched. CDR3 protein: CASQGAENQPQHF. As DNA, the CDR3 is TGTGCCTCCCAGGGGGCGGAGAATCAGCCCCAGCATTTT.

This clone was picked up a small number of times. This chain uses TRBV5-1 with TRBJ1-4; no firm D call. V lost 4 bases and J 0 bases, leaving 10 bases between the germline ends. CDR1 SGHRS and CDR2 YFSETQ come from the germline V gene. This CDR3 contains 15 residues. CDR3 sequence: CASSPYGATNEKLFF. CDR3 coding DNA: TGCGCCAGCAGCCCGTACGGTGCAACTAATGAAAAACTGTTTTTT.

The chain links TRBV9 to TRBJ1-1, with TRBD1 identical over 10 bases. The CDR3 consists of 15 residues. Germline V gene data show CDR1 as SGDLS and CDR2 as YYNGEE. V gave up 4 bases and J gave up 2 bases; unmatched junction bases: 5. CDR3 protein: CASSTSTGGNTEAFF. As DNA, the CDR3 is TGTGCCAGCAGCACATCGACAGGGGGCAACACTGAAGCTTTCTTT.

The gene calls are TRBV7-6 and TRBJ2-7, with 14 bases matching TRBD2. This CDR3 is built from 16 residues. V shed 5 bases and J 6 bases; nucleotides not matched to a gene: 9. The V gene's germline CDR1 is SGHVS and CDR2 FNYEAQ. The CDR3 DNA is TGTGCCAGCAGCACCCCACCGGGACTAGCGGGGGTCGAGCAGTACTTC. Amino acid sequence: CASSTPPGLAGVEQYF.

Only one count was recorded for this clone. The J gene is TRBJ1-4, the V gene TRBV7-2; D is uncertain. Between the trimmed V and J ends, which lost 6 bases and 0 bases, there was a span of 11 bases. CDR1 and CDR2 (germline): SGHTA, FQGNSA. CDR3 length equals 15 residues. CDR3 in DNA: TGTGCCAGCAGGCCCCGGAGTGCAACTAATGAAAAACTGTTTTTT. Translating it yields CASRPRSATNEKLFF. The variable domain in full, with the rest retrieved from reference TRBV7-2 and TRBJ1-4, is GAGVSQSPSNKVTEKGKDVELRCDPISGHTALYWYRQSLGQGLEFLIYFQGNSAPDKSGLPSDRFSAERTGGSVSTLTIQRTQQEDSAVYLCASRPRSATNEKLFFGSGTQLSVL.

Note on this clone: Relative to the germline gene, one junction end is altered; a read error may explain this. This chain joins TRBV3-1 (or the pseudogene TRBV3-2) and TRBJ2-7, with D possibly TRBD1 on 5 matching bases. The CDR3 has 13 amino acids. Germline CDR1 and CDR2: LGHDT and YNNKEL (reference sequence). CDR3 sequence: CASSWRRGIVLDF. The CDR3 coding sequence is TGTGCCAGCAGCTGGAGAAGGGGTATCGTCCTGGACTTC.

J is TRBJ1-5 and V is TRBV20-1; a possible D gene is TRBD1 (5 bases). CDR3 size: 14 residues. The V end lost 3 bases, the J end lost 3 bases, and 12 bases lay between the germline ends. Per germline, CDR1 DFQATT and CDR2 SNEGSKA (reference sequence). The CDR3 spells CSASKGPTNQPQHF. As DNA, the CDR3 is TGCAGTGCTAGTAAGGGGCCTACCAATCAGCCCCAGCATTTT.